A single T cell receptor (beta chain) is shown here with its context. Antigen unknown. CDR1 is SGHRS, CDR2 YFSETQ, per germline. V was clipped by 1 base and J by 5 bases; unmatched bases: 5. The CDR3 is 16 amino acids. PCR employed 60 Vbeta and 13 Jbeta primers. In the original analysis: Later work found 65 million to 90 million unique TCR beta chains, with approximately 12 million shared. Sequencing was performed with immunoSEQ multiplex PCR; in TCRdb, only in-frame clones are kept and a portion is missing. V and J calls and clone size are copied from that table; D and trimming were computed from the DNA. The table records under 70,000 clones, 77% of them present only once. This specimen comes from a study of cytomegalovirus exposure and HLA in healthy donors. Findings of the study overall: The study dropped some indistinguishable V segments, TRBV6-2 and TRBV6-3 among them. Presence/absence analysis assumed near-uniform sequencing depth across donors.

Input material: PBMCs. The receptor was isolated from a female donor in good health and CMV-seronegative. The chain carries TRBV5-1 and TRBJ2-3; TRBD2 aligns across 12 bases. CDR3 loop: CASSLLLAGGGDTQYF. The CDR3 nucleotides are TGCGCCAGCAGCTTGTTACTAGCGGGGGGAGGAGATACGCAGTATTTT.